This TCR beta chain was captured in a study of T cell changes during pregnancy in multiple sclerosis. Clones were sequenced by immunoSEQ multiplex PCR, and TCRdb holds only the in-frame ones, with some missing. The table lists tens of thousands of clones, 85% to 95% of them singletons. CDR1 MNHNY and CDR2 SVGAGI come from the germline V gene (reference sequence). The V and J ends lost 5 bases and 7 bases respectively, with 6 bases between them. The CDR3 is made up of 11 amino acids. The clonotype comes from a female donor with multiple sclerosis, enrolled in a pregnancy study. The chain is built from TRBV6-6 and TRBJ2-1; D call uncertain. This material consisted of CD8+ T cells from peripheral blood mononuclear cells, taken in the first trimester of pregnancy. This CDR3 is CASSPRNEQFF. The CDR3 nucleotides are TGTGCCAGCAGTCCTCGGAATGAGCAGTTCTTC.